The 25 T cell receptor beta chains below were found in one sample sequenced in a study of shared clonotypes between healthy human individuals. TCRdb's table, derived via immunoSEQ multiplex PCR, lists solely in-frame clones and lacks some. Of more than 550,000 clones detected, roughly 88% appear once; the ten largest clones hold 34%. Sequencing was performed on memory CD8+ T cells from PBMCs. Subset reported: CD45RO+ cells pooled with CCR7-negative TemRA cells. These receptors came from a man in his late teens or twenties in good health. Some clones in this sample may be carry-over from other donors' samples.

Here the CDR3 reads CASSYPTLRDRGAGELFF. The CDR3, as DNA: TGTGCCAGCAGTTACCCAACCCTCAGGGACAGGGGCGCCGGGGAGCTGTTTTTT. The chain combines TRBV28 with TRBJ2-2; 10 nucleotides agree with TRBD1. Looked up from germline, CDR1 is MDHEN and CDR2 is SYDVKM. CDR3 length: 18 residues. With V trimmed by 4 bases and J by 6 bases, 14 bases remained unmatched. Drawing the rest from reference TRBV28 and TRBJ2-2, the complete variable domain is DVKVTQSSRYLVKRTGEKVFLECVQDMDHENMFWYRQDPGLGLRLIYFSYDVKMKEKGDIPEGYSVSREKKERFSLILESASTNQTSMYLCASSYPTLRDRGAGELFFGEGSRLTVL.

The rearrangement uses TRBV15 and TRBJ2-7; TRBD2 might be the D (6 bases). The germline CDR1 and CDR2 sequences are LNHNV and YYDKDF (reference sequence). CDR3 length equals 15 residues. The V end lost 5 bases, the J end lost 3 bases, and 17 bases lay between the germline ends. The CDR3 region has the DNA TGTGCCACCAGCGTGGGAGCGGGTCTGGGCTACGAGCAGTACTTC. It translates to CATSVGAGLGYEQYF.

The V gene is TRBV14, the J gene TRBJ2-7; TRBD2 matches at 13 bases. The CDR3 covers 17 residues. Germline V CDR1 and CDR2: SGHDN, FVKESK. Unmatched junction bases numbered 9, after V lost 0 bases and J lost 7 bases. Written as DNA, the CDR3 is TGTGCCAGCAGCCAAGATCCACTAGCGGGAGGGCCGAGGGAGCAGTACTTC. Translated: CASSQDPLAGGPREQYF.

V gene TRBV4-2 combines with J gene TRBJ1-2; possible D gene TRBD1, 6 bases. CDR3 length: 14 amino acids. The V and J ends lost 4 bases and 8 bases respectively, with 17 bases between them. The germline gives CDR1 LGHNA, CDR2 YNFKEQ. Written as DNA, the CDR3 is TGTGCCAGCAGCCCAATCGGGGGCGGGCAAGGCTACACCTTC. Amino acids: CASSPIGGGQGYTF.

This chain uses TRBV5-4 with TRBJ1-5, with D perhaps matching TRBD1 (6 bases). This CDR3 comprises 14 residues. Germline lookup yields CDR1 SGHNT and CDR2 YYREEE (reference sequence). V was shortened by 2 bases and J by 6 bases, with 12 bases between the two germline ends. The CDR3 reads CASSFTGSGQPQHF. For the CDR3, the DNA is TGTGCCAGCAGCTTCACAGGGAGTGGTCAGCCCCAGCATTTT.

The rearrangement uses TRBV4-1 and TRBJ2-2; D is possibly TRBD2 (6 bases). This CDR3 is 15 amino acids long. Germline CDR1 MGHRA, CDR2 YSYEKL. With 4 bases removed from V and 5 bases from J, the gap between germline ends came to 14 bases. CDR3 protein: CASSLGIGLTGELFF. Written as DNA, the CDR3 is TGCGCCAGCAGCCTCGGCATAGGACTAACCGGGGAGCTGTTTTTT.

The chain combines TRBV7-9 with TRBJ1-2; 7 nucleotides line up with TRBD1. Trimming removed 5 bases from V and 3 bases from J; junction bases left unmatched: 15. The CDR3 is 17 residues long. Germline assignment: CDR1 SEHNR and CDR2 FQNEAQ (reference sequence). The chain's CDR3 is CASSPKGASGEDYGYTF. CDR3 bases: TGTGCCAGCAGCCCTAAGGGGGCCTCCGGTGAGGACTATGGCTACACCTTC.

The chain has TRBV15 and TRBJ2-3, with D perhaps TRBD2 (6 bases). This CDR3 is 14 amino acids long. CDR1 LNHNV and CDR2 YYDKDF come from the germline V gene (reference sequence). The V end was cut by 9 bases, the J end by 2 bases, with 15 bases between. The CDR3 loop is CATSPGLNTDTQYF. CDR3 DNA sequence: TGTGCCACATCACCGGGACTGAACACAGATACGCAGTATTTT.

The genes are TRBV5-4 and TRBJ2-1; 7 bases line up with TRBD2. Germline CDR1 is SGHNT and CDR2 is YYREEE (reference sequence). The CDR3 is 12 amino acids. Trimming took 2 bases from V and 8 from J; bases not matched to a gene: 1. CDR3 protein: CASSLGRDEQFF. CDR3 coding DNA: TGTGCCAGCAGCTTAGGGAGGGATGAGCAGTTCTTC. The full variable domain, with the rest looked up from reference TRBV5-4 and TRBJ2-1, is ETGVTQSPTHLIKTRGQQVTLRCSSQSGHNTVSWYQQALGQGPQFIFQYYREEENGRGNFPPRFSGLQFPNYSSELNVNALELDDSALYLCASSLGRDEQFFGPGTRLTVL.

The chain couples TRBV4-3 to TRBJ2-7; D remains ambiguous. Trimming removed 3 bases at V and 0 bases at J, with 12 bases between. Germline V gene lookup returns CDR1 LGHNA and CDR2 YSLEER. This CDR3 has 15 amino acids. CDR3 sequence: CASSHAVFSSYEQYF. Written as DNA, the CDR3 is TGCGCCAGCAGCCATGCGGTTTTTAGCTCCTACGAGCAGTACTTC.

This chain joins TRBV25-1 and TRBJ1-2; D remains unclear. This CDR3 contains 12 residues. Germline V lookup: CDR1 MGHDK, CDR2 SYGVNS. Deletions cut 7 bases from V and 1 base from J, with 7 bases between. In nucleotides, the CDR3 is TGTGCCAGCACCCCCCTTAACTATGGCTACACCTTC. This encodes CASTPLNYGYTF.

This sequence joins TRBV2 and TRBJ1-3; D unresolved. This CDR3 has 16 residues. CDR1 and CDR2 from the germline V gene are SNHLY and FYNNEI. Trimming removed 0 bases at V and 4 bases at J, with 13 bases between. The CDR3 here is CASSEATTRWGNTIYF. CDR3 DNA: TGTGCCAGCAGTGAAGCTACGACTCGCTGGGGAAACACCATATATTTT.

The chain links TRBV5-6 to TRBJ2-7; D is uncertain. Trimming took off 4 bases at V and 4 bases at J, with 18 bases between the two ends. The germline CDR1 and CDR2 sequences are SGHDT and YYEEEE. This CDR3 spans 15 amino acids. The CDR3 loop reads CASSADSNWPYEQYF. The CDR3 DNA is TGTGCCAGCAGCGCCGACTCAAACTGGCCTTACGAGCAGTACTTC.

This clone was detected ten times or more. This specimen includes other DNA sequences encoding the same CDR3. The chain links TRBV28 to TRBJ1-1; D not resolved. This CDR3 spans 14 amino acids. Trimming pared 2 bases from V and 1 base from J, leaving 8 bases between. In germline, CDR1 is MDHEN, CDR2 SYDVKM. CDR3 sequence (DNA): TGTGCCAGCAGTTTACGCGGGGAGAACACTGAAGCTTTCTTT. This translates into CASSLRGENTEAFF.

V is TRBV7-8 and J is TRBJ2-7; D is ambiguous. Germline-derived CDR1 and CDR2 are SGHVS and FQNEAQ. V lost 4 bases and J lost 3, with 7 bases in between. This CDR3 is built from 12 residues. The DNA of the CDR3 is TGTGCCAGCAGCTCCCTTAACTACGAGCAGTACTTC. Translating it yields CASSSLNYEQYF.

This clone was found once. The V gene is TRBV5-1, the J gene TRBJ1-2; D ambiguous. The CDR3 extends over 12 amino acids. Germline V gene data show CDR1 as SGHRS and CDR2 as YFSETQ. With 5 bases removed from V and 6 bases from J, the gap between germline ends came to 11 bases. The CDR3 DNA sequence: TGCGCCAGCAGACGTCCGGGTGATGGCTACACCTTC. It encodes CASRRPGDGYTF.

This chain uses TRBV9 with TRBJ1-2; D remains ambiguous. V was cut by 3 bases and J by 0 bases, with 15 bases left in between. The CDR3 has 16 residues. Germline CDR1 is SGDLS and CDR2 is YYNGEE. CDR3 in amino acids: CASSEGGVLTNYGYTF. In DNA, the CDR3 is TGTGCCAGCAGCGAGGGCGGAGTACTAACTAACTATGGCTACACCTTC.

This clone was detected only a few times. CDR3 in amino acids: CASSPDSNSNQPQHF. The CDR3 DNA sequence: TGTGCCAGCAGCCCGGACTCAAATAGCAATCAGCCCCAGCATTTT. The chain joins TRBV7-8 to TRBJ1-5; no definite D call. V lost 5 bases, J lost 0 bases, and 11 bases lay in between. The CDR3 runs 15 residues. The germline V gene has CDR1 SGHVS and CDR2 FQNEAQ.

The chain recombines TRBV11-2 with TRBJ2-2; D not certain. Trimming shortened V by 9 bases and J by 6 bases, and 11 bases separated the two germline ends. The length of the CDR3 is 12 residues. Germline CDR1 reads SGHAT; CDR2 reads FQNNGV. The DNA for the CDR3 is TGTGCCAGATCGTCTTTCTCCGGGGAGCTGTTTTTT. Protein sequence: CARSSFSGELFF.

The gene calls are TRBV7-9 and TRBJ2-1; D remains ambiguous. This CDR3 is 11 amino acids long. Trimming took 1 base from V and 8 from J, leaving 3 bases between them. The germline V gene encodes CDR1 SEHNR and CDR2 FQNEAQ (reference sequence). CDR3 sequence reads: CASSLVYEQFF. The CDR3 DNA reads TGTGCCAGCAGCTTAGTCTATGAGCAGTTCTTC.

V and J are TRBV4-1 and TRBJ2-7; maybe TRBD2 (6 bases). This CDR3 is built from 15 residues. With 3 bases removed from V and 2 bases from J, the gap between germline ends came to 14 bases. Germline CDR1 MGHRA, CDR2 YSYEKL. CDR3 sequence: CASSHGGNPTYEQYF. The CDR3 DNA is TGCGCCAGCAGCCACGGGGGAAACCCCACCTACGAGCAGTACTTC.

V is TRBV19 and J is TRBJ1-2, with 8 bases aligning to TRBD1. Germline-derived CDR1 and CDR2 are LNHDA and SQIVND (reference sequence). The CDR3 spans 15 residues. The V gene end was trimmed by 3 bases and the J gene end by 4 bases; junction bases not matched to a gene: 7. Here the CDR3 DNA reads TGTGCCAGTAGTATCGAGACAGGGGAAACCTATGGCTACACCTTC. This encodes CASSIETGETYGYTF.

This rearrangement joins TRBV7-7 to TRBJ2-7; no clear D. There are 16 residues in the CDR3. V shed 2 bases and J shed 4 bases, with 18 bases lying between them. Germline V gives CDR1 SSHAT, CDR2 FNYEAQ (reference sequence). The CDR3 sequence is CASSLPRGSSVYEQYF. For the CDR3, the DNA is TGTGCCAGCAGCTTACCCAGAGGTAGCTCGGTTTACGAGCAGTACTTC.

The rearrangement joins TRBV1 to TRBJ2-1; the D call of TRBD2 is as the table states it, not checked on the DNA. TRBV1 is classified as a pseudogene. The CDR3 length is 15 residues. CDR3 sequence reads: CTSSRTTSPSYEQFF. The CDR3 bases are TGCACCAGCAGCCGAACGACTAGTCCGAGCTATGAGCAGTTCTTC.

The chain links TRBV19 to TRBJ2-1; D is undetermined. The CDR3 sequence is 11 residues long. Germline V gene sequence: CDR1 LNHDA, CDR2 SQIVND (reference sequence). The V end lost 7 bases, the J end lost 4 bases, and 5 bases lay between the germline ends. The CDR3 DNA reads TGTGCCAGTACCCTTTACAATGAGCAGTTCTTC. Translated: CASTLYNEQFF. Looking up the rest from reference TRBV19 and TRBJ2-1 gives the full variable domain: DGGITQSPKYLFRKEGQNVTLSCEQNLNHDAMYWYRQDPGQGLRLIYYSQIVNDFQKGDIAEGYSVSREKKESFPLTVTSAQKNPTAFYLCASTLYNEQFFGPGTRLTVL.